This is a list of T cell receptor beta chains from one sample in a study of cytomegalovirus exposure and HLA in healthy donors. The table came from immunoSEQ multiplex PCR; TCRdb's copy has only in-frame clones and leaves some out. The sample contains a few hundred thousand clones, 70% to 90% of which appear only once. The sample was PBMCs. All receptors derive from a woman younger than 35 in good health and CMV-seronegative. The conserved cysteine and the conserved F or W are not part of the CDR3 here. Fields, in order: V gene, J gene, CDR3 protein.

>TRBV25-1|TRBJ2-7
ASSESGLDEQY
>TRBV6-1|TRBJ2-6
ASSEIHGSGANVLT
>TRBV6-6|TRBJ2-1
ASSYSRTGDNEQF
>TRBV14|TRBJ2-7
ASSQKRKVAGGLSYEQY
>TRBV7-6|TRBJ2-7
ASSLGNDRLHEQY
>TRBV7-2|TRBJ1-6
ASSLIIDRAKNSPLH
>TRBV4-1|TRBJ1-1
ASSQVGTGFDEAF
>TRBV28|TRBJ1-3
ASSLHRSSGNTIY
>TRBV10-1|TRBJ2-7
ASSEEGAGSYEQY
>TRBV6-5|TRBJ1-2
ASSSVLTGHGYT
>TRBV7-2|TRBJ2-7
ASSFAGTGLNEQY
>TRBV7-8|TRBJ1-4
ASSWGTATNEKLF
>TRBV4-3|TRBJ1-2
ASSLFGGQGARGYT